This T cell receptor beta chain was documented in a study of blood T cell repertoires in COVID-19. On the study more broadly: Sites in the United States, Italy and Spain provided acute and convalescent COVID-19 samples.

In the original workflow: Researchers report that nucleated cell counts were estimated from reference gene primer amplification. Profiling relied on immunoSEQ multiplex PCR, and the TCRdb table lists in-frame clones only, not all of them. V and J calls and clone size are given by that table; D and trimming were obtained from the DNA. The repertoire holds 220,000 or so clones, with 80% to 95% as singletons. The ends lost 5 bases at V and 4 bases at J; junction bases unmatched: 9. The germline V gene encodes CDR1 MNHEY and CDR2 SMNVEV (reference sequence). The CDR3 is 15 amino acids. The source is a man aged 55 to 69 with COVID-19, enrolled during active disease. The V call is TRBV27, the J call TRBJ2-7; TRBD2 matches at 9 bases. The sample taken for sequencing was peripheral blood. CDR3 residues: CASSLLAGDGYEQYF. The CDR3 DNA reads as TGTGCCAGCAGTCTCTTAGCGGGAGATGGGTACGAGCAGTACTTC.